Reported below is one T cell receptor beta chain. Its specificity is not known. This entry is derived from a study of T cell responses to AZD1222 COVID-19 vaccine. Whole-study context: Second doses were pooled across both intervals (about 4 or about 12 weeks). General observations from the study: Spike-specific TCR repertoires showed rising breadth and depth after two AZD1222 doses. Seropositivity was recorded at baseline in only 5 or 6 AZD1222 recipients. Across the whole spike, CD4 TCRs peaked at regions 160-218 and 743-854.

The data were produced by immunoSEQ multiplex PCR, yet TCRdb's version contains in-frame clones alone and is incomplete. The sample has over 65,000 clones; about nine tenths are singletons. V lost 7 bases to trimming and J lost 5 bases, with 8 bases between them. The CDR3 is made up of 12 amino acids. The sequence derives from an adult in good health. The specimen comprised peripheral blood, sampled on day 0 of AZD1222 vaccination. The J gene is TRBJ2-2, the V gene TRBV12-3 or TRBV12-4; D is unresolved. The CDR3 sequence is CASTSGTGELFF. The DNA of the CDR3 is TGTGCCAGCACGTCTGGAACCGGGGAGCTGTTTTTT.